The next 22 T cell receptor beta chains were all read from a single sample in a study of cytomegalovirus exposure and HLA in healthy donors. Both 60 Vbeta primers and 13 Jbeta primers went into the PCR. TCRdb's copy holds only in-frame clones and misses some; the assay was immunoSEQ multiplex PCR. The table lists 95,000 or so clones, about 86% of them singletons. Sequencing was done on a sample of PBMCs. Every receptor here comes from a woman aged 70 to 79 in good health and CMV-seropositive.

Only a few counts were recorded for this clone. V gene TRBV19 combines with J gene TRBJ2-1, with 7 bases matching TRBD2. The germline CDR1 and CDR2 sequences are LNHDA and SQIVND (reference sequence). After removal of 1 base from V and 3 bases from J, the junction contained 3 bases not matched to a gene. The CDR3 length is 15 residues. Here the CDR3 reads CASSIGGSGYNEQFF. Written as DNA, the CDR3 is TGTGCCAGTAGTATAGGCGGGAGTGGCTACAATGAGCAGTTCTTC. The full variable domain, completed using reference TRBV19 and TRBJ2-1, is DGGITQSPKYLFRKEGQNVTLSCEQNLNHDAMYWYRQDPGQGLRLIYYSQIVNDFQKGDIAEGYSVSREKKESFPLTVTSAQKNPTAFYLCASSIGGSGYNEQFFGPGTRLTVL.

The chain uses TRBV4-2 and TRBJ1-1; perhaps TRBD1 as D (6 bases). This CDR3 comprises 15 residues. V dropped 0 bases and J dropped 4 bases, with 12 bases sitting between them. Germline values: CDR1 LGHNA, CDR2 YNFKEQ. DNA of the CDR3: TGTGCCAGCAGCCAAGAAAGTCAGGGGCTCACTGAAGCTTTCTTT. It codes for CASSQESQGLTEAFF.

The chain recombines TRBV21-1 with TRBJ2-5; the table's D gene call, TRBD2, was not cross checked with the DNA. The J call may be in error: the DNA end matches TRBJ2-7 better. TRBV21-1 is a pseudogene segment. The CDR3 runs to 15 residues. Written as DNA, the CDR3 is TGTGCCAGCAGCAAAGCGCTTAAACTTTCCTACGAGCAGTACTTC. Translated, it gives CASSKALKLSYEQYF.

This clone was detected only once. The V call is TRBV13, the J call TRBJ2-5; 8 bases align to TRBD1. The V segment lost 5 bases and the J segment 5 bases; nucleotides outside the gene matches: 7. This CDR3 spans 14 amino acids. Germline V gene data show CDR1 as PRHDT and CDR2 as FYEKMQ (reference sequence). CDR3 sequence: CASSLGQGRETQYF. CDR3 coding DNA: TGTGCCAGCAGCCTCGGACAGGGTCGGGAGACCCAGTACTTC.

The genes are TRBV7-9 and TRBJ1-1; weak D call: TRBD1 (5 bases). Trimming took off 3 bases at V and 11 bases at J, with 19 bases between the two ends. The CDR3 contains 14 residues. The germline gives CDR1 SEHNR, CDR2 FQNEAQ (reference sequence). CDR3: CASSFFPDSLWAFF. CDR3 nucleotides: TGTGCCAGCAGCTTTTTTCCCGACAGCCTGTGGGCTTTCTTT.

This clone was seen once. The chain joins TRBV18 to TRBJ1-5; D ambiguous. The germline gives CDR1 KGHSH, CDR2 LQKENI. The CDR3 totals 14 residues. Trimming left V 6 bases short and J 0 bases short, with 9 bases between. The CDR3: CASSHSDSNQPQHF. CDR3 coding DNA: TGTGCCAGCTCCCACTCTGATAGCAATCAGCCCCAGCATTTT.

This clone was counted only a few times. The chain employs TRBV7-9 and TRBJ1-6; 7 bases map to TRBD1. V shed 4 bases and J 6 bases; nucleotides not matched to a gene: 3. Germline values: CDR1 SEHNR, CDR2 FQNEAQ (reference sequence). The CDR3 spans 14 residues. The CDR3 is CASSSGQANSPLHF. The DNA for the CDR3 is TGTGCCAGCAGCTCCGGACAGGCTAATTCACCCCTCCACTTT. Full variable domain (rest looked up from reference TRBV7-9 and TRBJ1-6): DTGVSQNPRHKITKRGQNVTFRCDPISEHNRLYWYRQTLGQGPEFLTYFQNEAQLEKSRLLSDRFSAERPKGSFSTLEIQRTEQGDSAMYLCASSSGQANSPLHFGNGTRLTVT.

The chain employs TRBV15 and TRBJ2-7; 7 bases fit TRBD1. The CDR3 is made up of 14 amino acids. The germline V gene encodes CDR1 LNHNV and CDR2 YYDKDF (reference sequence). Losses at the gene ends were 8 bases for V and 1 base for J; bases not matched to a gene: 8. CDR3 sequence reads: CATARGRGSYEQYF. CDR3 coding DNA: TGTGCCACCGCCCGCGGCAGGGGGTCCTACGAGCAGTACTTC. Full variable domain (missing parts from reference TRBV15 and TRBJ2-7): DAMVIQNPRYQVTQFGKPVTLSCSQTLNHNVMYWYQQKSSQAPKLLFHYYDKDFNNEADTPDNFQSRRPNTSFCFLDIRSPGLGDTAMYLCATARGRGSYEQYFGPGTRLTVT.

The CDR3 is CASSVNWEGTDTQYF. CDR3 in DNA: TGTGCCAGCAGCGTGAACTGGGAGGGCACAGATACGCAGTATTTT. This chain connects TRBV5-5 to TRBJ2-3; D is possibly TRBD2 (6 bases). CDR3 length equals 15 residues. V was trimmed by 4 bases and J by 1 base, leaving 13 bases between them. Germline CDR1 is SGHKS and CDR2 is YYEKEE (reference sequence).

The chain links TRBV7-3 to TRBJ2-3, with TRBD2 matching over 9 bases. The junction had 6 bases not matched to a gene; V was cut back by 2 bases and J by 3 bases. This CDR3 has 16 residues. The V gene's germline CDR1 is SGHTA and CDR2 FQGTGA. CDR3 sequence (DNA): TGTGCCAGCAGCTTAGGGGTTAGCGGGAGAACAGATACGCAGTATTTT. It is translated as CASSLGVSGRTDTQYF.

V usage is TRBV19 and J usage is TRBJ1-4; 7 positions match TRBD1. Germline-derived CDR1 and CDR2 are LNHDA and SQIVND (reference sequence). The CDR3 consists of 15 residues. J gave up 3 bases and V 4 bases, and 5 bases lay outside the gene matches. The CDR3 here is CASSTPGQSNEKLFF. As DNA, the CDR3 is TGTGCCAGTAGTACCCCGGGACAGTCTAATGAAAAACTGTTTTTT. The full variable domain, its missing parts supplied by reference TRBV19 and TRBJ1-4, is DGGITQSPKYLFRKEGQNVTLSCEQNLNHDAMYWYRQDPGQGLRLIYYSQIVNDFQKGDIAEGYSVSREKKESFPLTVTSAQKNPTAFYLCASSTPGQSNEKLFFGSGTQLSVL.

V gene TRBV21-1 combines with J gene TRBJ2-3; the table calls TRBD2, which could not be checked here. TRBV21-1 is a pseudogene. The CDR3 has 20 amino acids. CDR3: CASSKARLAGGHHNADTQYF. As DNA, the CDR3 is TGTGCCAGCAGCAAAGCGCGGCTAGCGGGAGGTCATCACAACGCAGATACGCAGTATTTT.

The chain combines TRBV4-1 with TRBJ2-5; 9 nucleotides match TRBD1. The J call may be in error: the DNA end matches TRBJ2-7 better. CDR3 size: 15 residues. Looked up from germline, CDR1 is MGHRA and CDR2 is YSYEKL. The CDR3 spells CASGYSGQGKYEQYF. The CDR3 DNA reads as TGCGCCAGCGGCTATTCGGGACAGGGAAAGTACGAGCAGTACTTC.

The chain has TRBV28 and TRBJ1-5, with 7 bases fitting TRBD1. V was pared by 2 bases and J by 5 bases, with 6 bases of the junction left unmatched. Per germline, CDR1 MDHEN and CDR2 SYDVKM. The CDR3 totals 15 residues. In DNA, the CDR3 is TGTGCCAGCAGTTTACAACAGGGGACCTATCAGCCCCAGCATTTT. Amino acids: CASSLQQGTYQPQHF.

V usage is TRBV30 and J usage is TRBJ2-1; 10 bases are a match to TRBD2. Losses at the gene ends were 7 bases for V and 9 bases for J; bases not matched to a gene: 9. The CDR3 sequence is 13 residues long. The V gene's germline CDR1 is GTSNPN and CDR2 SVGIG (reference sequence). CDR3 protein: CAFLTSGIGEQFF. For the CDR3, the DNA is TGTGCCTTCTTAACTAGCGGGATAGGTGAGCAGTTCTTC.

The V and J genes are TRBV7-9 and TRBJ1-1; 7 bases are a match to TRBD1. Germline V lookup: CDR1 SEHNR, CDR2 FQNEAQ (reference sequence). The CDR3 loop spans 16 amino acids. Trimming at V came to 3 bases and at J to 3 bases, leaving 10 bases not matched to a gene. The CDR3 DNA is TGTGCCAGCAGCTTTGCCGGGACCCAGGGGGACACTGAAGCTTTCTTT. The encoded protein is CASSFAGTQGDTEAFF.

This clone was detected a few times. The rearrangement uses TRBV19 and TRBJ2-6; 10 nucleotides line up with TRBD2. CDR1 and CDR2 from the germline V gene are LNHDA and SQIVND (reference sequence). With V trimmed by 5 bases and J by 0 bases, 7 bases remained unmatched. The CDR3 sequence is 18 residues long. CDR3 bases: TGTGCCAGTAGTCCAAGGACTAGCGGACGCTCTGGGGCCAACGTCCTGACTTTC. Its translation is CASSPRTSGRSGANVLTF.

V and J are TRBV19 and TRBJ1-2; D might be TRBD1 (5 bases). V lost 5 bases to trimming and J lost 7 bases, with 20 bases between them. Per germline, CDR1 LNHDA and CDR2 SQIVND (reference sequence). The CDR3 consists of 15 residues. In DNA form, the CDR3 reads TGTGCCAGTAGTTTCTATCCGGGACCAGCGGGTGGCTACACCTTC. Amino acid sequence: CASSFYPGPAGGYTF.

Turning to this clone: A junction end diverges from the germline sequence, so it may reflect a read error. The chain employs TRBV7-9 and TRBJ1-1; TRBD1 matches 8 bases. The CDR3 has 12 amino acids. The V gene's germline CDR1 is SEHNR and CDR2 FQNEAQ (reference sequence). CDR3 sequence: CSSGQGNTEAFF. CDR3 bases: TGTTCCAGCGGACAGGGTAACACTGAAGCTTTCTTT.

The rearrangement uses TRBV7-2 and TRBJ2-5; tentative D call: TRBD2 (6 bases). The CDR3 totals 16 residues. Germline V gene sequence: CDR1 SGHTA, CDR2 FQGNSA. Trimming took off 4 bases at V and 2 bases at J, with 17 bases between the two ends. CDR3 protein: CASSSQSRGSQETQYF. The CDR3 DNA sequence: TGTGCCAGCAGCTCTCAGAGCCGGGGGTCACAAGAGACCCAGTACTTC. Supplemented by reference TRBV7-2 and TRBJ2-5, the full variable domain reads GAGVSQSPSNKVTEKGKDVELRCDPISGHTALYWYRQSLGQGLEFLIYFQGNSAPDKSGLPSDRFSAERTGGSVSTLTIQRTQQEDSAVYLCASSSQSRGSQETQYFGPGTRLLVL.

V usage is TRBV7-2 and J usage is TRBJ1-5, with D possibly being TRBD1 (6 bases). This CDR3 has 17 amino acids. Germline CDR1 SGHTA, CDR2 FQGNSA. V was cut by 4 bases and J by 4 bases, with 20 bases left in between. This CDR3 is CASSYLTGRGGNQPQHF. CDR3 nucleotides: TGTGCCAGCAGCTACCTGACAGGCCGCGGTGGGAATCAGCCCCAGCATTTT.

The chain has TRBV9 and TRBJ1-2; D remains unclear. The CDR3 has 13 amino acids. CDR1 is SGDLS and CDR2 is YYNGEE in the germline V gene. V was trimmed by 0 bases and J by 4 bases, leaving 7 bases between them. The CDR3 DNA sequence: TGTGCCAGCAGCGTAGATGGAGTCTATGGCTACACCTTC. Its protein is CASSVDGVYGYTF.